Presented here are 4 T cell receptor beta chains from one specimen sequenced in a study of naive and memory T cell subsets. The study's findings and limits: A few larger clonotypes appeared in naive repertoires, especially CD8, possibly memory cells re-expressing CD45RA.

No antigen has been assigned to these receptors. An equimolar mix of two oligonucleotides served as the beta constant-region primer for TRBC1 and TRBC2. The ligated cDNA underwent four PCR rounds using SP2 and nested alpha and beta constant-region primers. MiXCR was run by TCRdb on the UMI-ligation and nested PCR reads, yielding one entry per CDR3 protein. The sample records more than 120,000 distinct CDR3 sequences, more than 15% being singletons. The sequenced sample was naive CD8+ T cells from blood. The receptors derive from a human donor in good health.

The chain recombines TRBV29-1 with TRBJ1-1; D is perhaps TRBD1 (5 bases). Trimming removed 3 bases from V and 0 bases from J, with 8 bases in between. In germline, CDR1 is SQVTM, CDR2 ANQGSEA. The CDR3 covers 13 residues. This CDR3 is CSVEPGVNTEAFF. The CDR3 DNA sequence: TGCAGCGTTGAGCCGGGGGTGAACACTGAAGCTTTCTTT. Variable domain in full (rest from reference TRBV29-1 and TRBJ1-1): SAVISQKPSRDICQRGTSLTIQCQVDSQVTMMFWYRQQPGQSLTLIATANQGSEATYESGFVIDKFPISRPNLTFSTLTVSNMSPEDSSIYLCSVEPGVNTEAFFGQGTRLTVV.

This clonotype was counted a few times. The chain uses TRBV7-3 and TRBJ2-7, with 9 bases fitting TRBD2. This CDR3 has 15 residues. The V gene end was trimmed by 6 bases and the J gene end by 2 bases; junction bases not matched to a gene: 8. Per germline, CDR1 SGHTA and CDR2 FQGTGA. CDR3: CASSPEAGGPYEQYF. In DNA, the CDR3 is TGTGCCAGCAGTCCAGAGGCGGGAGGGCCCTACGAGCAGTACTTC.

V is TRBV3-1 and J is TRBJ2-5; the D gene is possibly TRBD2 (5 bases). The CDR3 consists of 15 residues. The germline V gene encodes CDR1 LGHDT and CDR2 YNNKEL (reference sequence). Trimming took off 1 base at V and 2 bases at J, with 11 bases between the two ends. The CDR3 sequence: CASSQGTRGQETQYF. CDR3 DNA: TGTGCCAGCAGCCAAGGGACCCGCGGGCAAGAGACCCAGTACTTC.

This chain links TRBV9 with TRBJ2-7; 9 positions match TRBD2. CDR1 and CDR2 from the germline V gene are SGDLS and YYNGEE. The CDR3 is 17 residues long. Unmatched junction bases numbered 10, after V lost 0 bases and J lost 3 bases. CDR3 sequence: CASSVGDSGGGLYEQYF. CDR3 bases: TGTGCCAGCAGCGTAGGTGATAGCGGGGGAGGGCTCTACGAGCAGTACTTC.